This TCR beta chain was identified during a study of lymphopenia after photon versus proton radiotherapy. Overall study results and limits: Post-nadir TCR diversity decline inversely tracked overall survival among those who died. Proton therapy kept repertoires fairly stable, unlike photons, which gained effector/memory cells. Survival link was tested only in deceased patients; proton benefit remains a possibility.

CDR3 length: 16 amino acids. Germline V gene lookup returns CDR1 MGHRA and CDR2 YSYEKL. V dropped 4 bases and J dropped 0; count of bases not matched to a gene: 8. Concerning this clone itself: Antigen unknown.

Data came from immunoSEQ multiplex PCR; TCRdb stores just in-frame clones and leaves some out. Of some 29,000 clones in the sample, about 87% were seen once. This clonotype was obtained from a woman aged 60-75 years with cholangiocarcinoma. Some clones in this sample may be carry-over from other donors' samples. The V call is TRBV4-1, the J call TRBJ2-7; 8 bases match TRBD2. The sample in question was peripheral blood, obtained from a patient treated with proton-based radiotherapy. The CDR3 here is CASSPASGSLSYEQYF. The CDR3 nucleotides read TGCGCCAGCAGCCCCGCCAGCGGGAGCCTCTCCTACGAGCAGTACTTC.